This T cell receptor beta chain derives from a study of CD8 T cells in Susac syndrome. The CDR3 runs to 15 residues. V was cut by 4 bases and J by 6 bases, with 17 bases left in between. Germline loops: CDR1 SNHLY, CDR2 FYNNEI. cDNA came from about 0.51 to 1 ug RNA primed by random hexamers. TCRdb analysed the immunoSEQ multiplex PCR reads with MiXCR anew, one entry per CDR3 protein. Among approximately 130,000 distinct CDR3 sequences, 90% to 95% were seen once, and the ten largest hold approximately 0.24%. Sequences were obtained from CD8+ T cells from PBMCs. The receptor's source is a human donor with multiple sclerosis. The chain couples TRBV2 to TRBJ2-3, with D possibly matching TRBD1 (5 bases). CDR3 DNA: TGTGCCAGCAGTGGTTGGGGCTATTCGGAGGATACGCAGTATTTT. Protein: CASSGWGYSEDTQYF.